The sequence of this TCR beta chain was determined in a study of blood T cells in healthy people across ages. The CDR3 sequence is 19 residues long. Germline V gives CDR1 SGHTA, CDR2 FQGNSA. Trimming took 3 bases from V and 0 from J, leaving 21 bases between them. A second about 7 to 12 cycle PCR used barcoded and J-beta primers. Using its own MiXCR run on the 5' RACE reads, TCRdb lists one record per CDR3 protein. The sample includes about 830,000 distinct CDR3 sequences, roughly 60% of them seen just once. J is TRBJ2-4 and V is TRBV7-2; a weak D match, TRBD2 (6 bases). Sequenced material: blood. This receptor was taken from a man younger than 40 in good health. For the CDR3, the DNA is TGTGCCAGCAGCTTCGTCGGGTCGATGACAGCGGGAGCCAAAAACATTCAGTACTTC. Its translation: CASSFVGSMTAGAKNIQYF. The full variable domain, rest sourced from reference TRBV7-2 and TRBJ2-4, is GAGVSQSPSNKVTEKGKDVELRCDPISGHTALYWYRQSLGQGLEFLIYFQGNSAPDKSGLPSDRFSAERTGGSVSTLTIQRTQQEDSAVYLCASSFVGSMTAGAKNIQYFGAGTRLSVL.